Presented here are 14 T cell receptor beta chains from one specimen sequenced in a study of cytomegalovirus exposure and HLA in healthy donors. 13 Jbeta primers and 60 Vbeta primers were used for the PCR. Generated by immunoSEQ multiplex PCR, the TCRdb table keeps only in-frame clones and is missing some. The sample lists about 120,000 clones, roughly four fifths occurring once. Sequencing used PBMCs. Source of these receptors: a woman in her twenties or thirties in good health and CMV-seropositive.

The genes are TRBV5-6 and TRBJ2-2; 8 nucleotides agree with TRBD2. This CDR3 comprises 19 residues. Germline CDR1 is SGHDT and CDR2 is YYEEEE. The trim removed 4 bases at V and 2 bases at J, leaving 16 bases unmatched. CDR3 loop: CASSTSPGTRGINTGELFF. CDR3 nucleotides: TGTGCCAGCAGCACCTCGCCCGGGACTAGAGGGATAAACACCGGGGAGCTGTTTTTT.

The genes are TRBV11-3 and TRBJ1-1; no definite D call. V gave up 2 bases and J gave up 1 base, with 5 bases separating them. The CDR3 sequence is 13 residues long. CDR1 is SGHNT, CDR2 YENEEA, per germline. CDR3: CASSLSPNTEAFF. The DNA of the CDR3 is TGTGCCAGCAGCTTAAGCCCGAACACTGAAGCTTTCTTT.

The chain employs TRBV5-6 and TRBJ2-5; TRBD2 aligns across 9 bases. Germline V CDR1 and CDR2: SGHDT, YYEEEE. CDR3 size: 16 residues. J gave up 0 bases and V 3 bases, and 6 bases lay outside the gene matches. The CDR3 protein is CASSSLAGEYQETQYF. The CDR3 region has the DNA TGTGCCAGCAGCTCCTTAGCGGGGGAGTACCAAGAGACCCAGTACTTC.

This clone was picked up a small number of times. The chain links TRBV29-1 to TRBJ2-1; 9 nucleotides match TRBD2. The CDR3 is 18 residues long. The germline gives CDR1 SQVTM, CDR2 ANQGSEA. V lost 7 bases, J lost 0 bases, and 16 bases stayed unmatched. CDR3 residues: CSAKGKRGVKSSYNEQFF. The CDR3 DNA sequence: TGCAGCGCCAAGGGAAAGCGGGGGGTAAAGAGCTCCTACAATGAGCAGTTCTTC.

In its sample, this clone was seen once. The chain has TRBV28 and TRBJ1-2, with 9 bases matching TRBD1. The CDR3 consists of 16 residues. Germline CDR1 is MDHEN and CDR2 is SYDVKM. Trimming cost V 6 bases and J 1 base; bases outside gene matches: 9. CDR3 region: CASSQPRDRVNYGYTF. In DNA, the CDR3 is TGTGCCAGCAGCCAGCCCCGGGACAGGGTTAACTATGGCTACACCTTC.

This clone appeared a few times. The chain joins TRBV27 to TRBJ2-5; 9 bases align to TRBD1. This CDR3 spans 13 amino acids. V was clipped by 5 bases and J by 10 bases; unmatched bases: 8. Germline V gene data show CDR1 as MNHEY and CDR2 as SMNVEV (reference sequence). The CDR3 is CASSVGQGGVQYF. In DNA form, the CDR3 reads TGTGCCAGCAGTGTGGGACAGGGAGGGGTCCAGTACTTC.

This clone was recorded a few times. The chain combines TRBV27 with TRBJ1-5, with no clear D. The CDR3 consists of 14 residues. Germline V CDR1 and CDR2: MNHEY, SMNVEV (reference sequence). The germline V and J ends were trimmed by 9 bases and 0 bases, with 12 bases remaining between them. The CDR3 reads CARGDKNSNQPQHF. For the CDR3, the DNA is TGTGCCAGGGGAGACAAAAATAGCAATCAGCCCCAGCATTTT.

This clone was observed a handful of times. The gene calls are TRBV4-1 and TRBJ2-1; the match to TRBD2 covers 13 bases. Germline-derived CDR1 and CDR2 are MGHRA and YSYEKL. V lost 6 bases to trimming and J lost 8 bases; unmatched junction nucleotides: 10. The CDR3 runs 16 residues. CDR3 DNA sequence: TGCGCCAGCAGGCTAACTAGCGGGGGGGCTCTGGATGAGCAGTTCTTC. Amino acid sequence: CASRLTSGGALDEQFF.

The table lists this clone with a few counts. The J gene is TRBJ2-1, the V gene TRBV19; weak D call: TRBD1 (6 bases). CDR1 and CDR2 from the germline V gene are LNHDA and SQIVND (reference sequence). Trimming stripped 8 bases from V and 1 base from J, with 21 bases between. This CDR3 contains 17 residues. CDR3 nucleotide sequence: TGTGCCAGTTCGAATTCGGGGCAGGGGAAATCCTACAATGAGCAGTTCTTC. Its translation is CASSNSGQGKSYNEQFF.

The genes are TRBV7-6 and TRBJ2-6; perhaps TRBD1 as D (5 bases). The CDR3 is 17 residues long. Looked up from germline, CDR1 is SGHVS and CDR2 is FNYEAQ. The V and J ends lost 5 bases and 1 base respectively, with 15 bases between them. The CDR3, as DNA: TGTGCCAGCAGCGGACCCCAGGGCCCGTCTGGGGCCAACGTCCTGACTTTC. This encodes CASSGPQGPSGANVLTF.

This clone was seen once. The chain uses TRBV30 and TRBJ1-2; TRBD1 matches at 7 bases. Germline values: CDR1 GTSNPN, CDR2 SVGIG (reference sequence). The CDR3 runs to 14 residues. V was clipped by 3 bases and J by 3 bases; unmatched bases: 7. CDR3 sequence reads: CAWRIPGGHYGYTF. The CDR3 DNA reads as TGTGCCTGGAGAATTCCAGGGGGTCACTATGGCTACACCTTC.

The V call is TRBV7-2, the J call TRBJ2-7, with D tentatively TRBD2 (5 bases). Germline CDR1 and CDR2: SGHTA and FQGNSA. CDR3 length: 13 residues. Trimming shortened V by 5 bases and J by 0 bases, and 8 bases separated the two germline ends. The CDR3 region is CASSLTSSYEQYF. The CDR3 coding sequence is TGTGCCAGCAGCCTCACTAGCTCCTACGAGCAGTACTTC.

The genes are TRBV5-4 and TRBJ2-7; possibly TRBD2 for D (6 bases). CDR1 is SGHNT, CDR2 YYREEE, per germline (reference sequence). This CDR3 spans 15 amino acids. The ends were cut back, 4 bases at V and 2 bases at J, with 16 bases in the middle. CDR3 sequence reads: CASSGGTSPTYEQYF. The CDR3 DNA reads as TGTGCCAGCAGCGGCGGGACTTCTCCTACCTACGAGCAGTACTTC. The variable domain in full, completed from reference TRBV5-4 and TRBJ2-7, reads ETGVTQSPTHLIKTRGQQVTLRCSSQSGHNTVSWYQQALGQGPQFIFQYYREEENGRGNFPPRFSGLQFPNYSSELNVNALELDDSALYLCASSGGTSPTYEQYFGPGTRLTVT.

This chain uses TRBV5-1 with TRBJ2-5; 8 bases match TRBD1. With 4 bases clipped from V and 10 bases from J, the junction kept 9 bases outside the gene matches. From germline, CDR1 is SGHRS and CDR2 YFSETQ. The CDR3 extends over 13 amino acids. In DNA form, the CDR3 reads TGCGCCAGCAGCACGGGACAGGAAGGGAACCAGTACTTC. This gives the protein CASSTGQEGNQYF.